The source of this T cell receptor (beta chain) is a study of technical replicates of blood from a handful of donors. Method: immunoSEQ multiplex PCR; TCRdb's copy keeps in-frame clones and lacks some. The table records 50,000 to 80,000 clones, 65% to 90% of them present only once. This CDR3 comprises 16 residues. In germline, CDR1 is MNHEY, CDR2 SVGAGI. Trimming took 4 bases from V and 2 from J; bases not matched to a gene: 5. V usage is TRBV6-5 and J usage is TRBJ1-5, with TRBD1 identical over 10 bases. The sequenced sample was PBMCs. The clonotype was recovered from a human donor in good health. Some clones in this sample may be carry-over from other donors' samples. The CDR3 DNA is TGTGCCAGCAGTTTTCGGGACAGGGGAGGCAATCAGCCCCAGCATTTT. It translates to CASSFRDRGGNQPQHF.